This T cell receptor beta chain was found in a study of T cells in Graves' hyperthyroidism and ophthalmopathy. Study-wide findings and caveats: Ophthalmopathy got predicted by the model a median roughly six months before its onset. In the blood, most expanded thyroid clonotypes above 0.001 appeared as well.

This clonotype was counted at least ten times. Its antigen remains unidentified. It was RNA transcripts that yielded the amplified TCR beta CDR3 regions. TCR CDR3 regions were first amplified by RT-PCR with HTBI primers. TCRdb reanalysed the multiplex PCR reads using MiXCR and keeps one entry per CDR3 protein. The sample includes roughly 500,000 distinct CDR3 sequences, 46% seen only once; the top ten take about 40%. Germline assignment: CDR1 MGHRA and CDR2 YSYEKL. The CDR3 totals 18 residues. J was trimmed by 0 bases and V by 3 bases; bases with no gene match: 8. Sequenced input: peripheral blood or thyroid tissue (not recorded which). This TCR was recovered from an adult woman with Graves' disease, either hyperthyroidism or ophthalmopathy (not recorded which). This chain links TRBV4-1 with TRBJ2-6; TRBD2 agrees at 7 bases. CDR3 DNA: TGCGCCAGCAGCCATGGAGCGGGAAAGATCTCTGGGGCCAACGTCCTGACTTTC. Amino acid sequence: CASSHGAGKISGANVLTF.